This TCR beta chain was identified during a study of cytomegalovirus exposure and HLA in healthy donors. 13 Jbeta primers and 60 Vbeta primers were used for the PCR. Sequencing was performed with immunoSEQ multiplex PCR; in TCRdb, only in-frame clones are kept and a portion is missing. The data contain around 100,000 clones, about 76% of them singletons. V was cut by 3 bases and J by 3 bases, with 12 bases left in between. Germline CDR1 MNHEY, CDR2 SMNVEV (reference sequence). The CDR3 runs 15 residues. With respect to this clone: The antigen is undetermined.

Study-wide results and limits: There were some V segments, including TRBV6-2 and TRBV6-3, excluded as indistinguishable. For most TCR beta V segments, an earlier analysis put the productive rate at about 90% or about 30% of the time.

What was sequenced was PBMCs. J is TRBJ1-5 and V is TRBV27; tentative D call: TRBD1 (5 bases). This TCR was recovered from a man aged 30 to 45 in good health and CMV-seropositive. CDR3 sequence (DNA): TGTGCCAGCAGTTTTGGTGCAGGGATCAATCAGCCCCAGCATTTT. It translates to CASSFGAGINQPQHF.